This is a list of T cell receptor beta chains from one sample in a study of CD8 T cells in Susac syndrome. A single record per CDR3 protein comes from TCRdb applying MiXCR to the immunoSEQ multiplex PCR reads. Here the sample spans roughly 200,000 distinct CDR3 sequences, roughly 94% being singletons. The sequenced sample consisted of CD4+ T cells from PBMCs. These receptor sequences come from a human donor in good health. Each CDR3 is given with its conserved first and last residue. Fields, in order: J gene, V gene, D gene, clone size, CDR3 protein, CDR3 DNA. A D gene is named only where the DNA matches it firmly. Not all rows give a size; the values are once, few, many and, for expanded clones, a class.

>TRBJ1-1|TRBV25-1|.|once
CASKDSSNTEAFF
TGTGCCAGCAAAGACAGCTCGAACACTGAAGCTTTCTTT
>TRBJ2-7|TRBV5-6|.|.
CASSSTRRAEGKYEQYF
TGTGCCAGCAGCTCGACCCGTCGGGCAGAGGGAAAGTACGAGCAGTACTTC
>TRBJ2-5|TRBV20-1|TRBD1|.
CSARPTGVETQYF
TGCAGTGCTAGACCGACAGGGGTAGAGACCCAGTACTTC
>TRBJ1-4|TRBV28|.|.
CASTLATNEKLFF
TGTGCCAGCACCTTAGCAACTAATGAAAAACTGTTTTTT
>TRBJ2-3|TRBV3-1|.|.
CASSQDTGTSTDTQYF
TGTGCCAGCAGCCAAGATACGGGAACTAGCACAGATACGCAGTATTTT
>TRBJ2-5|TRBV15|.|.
CATSRDRAELETQYF
TGTGCCACCAGCAGAGATAGAGCGGAATTGGAGACCCAGTACTTC
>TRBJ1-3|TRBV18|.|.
CASSRNDGNTIYF
TGTGCCAGCTCACGGAACGATGGAAACACCATATATTTT
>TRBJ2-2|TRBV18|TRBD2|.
CASSPSPGLATGELFF
TGTGCCAGCTCGCCTTCTCCGGGACTAGCCACCGGGGAGCTGTTTTTT
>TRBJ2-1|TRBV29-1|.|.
CSVGSDQYPYNEQFF
TGCAGCGTTGGCTCCGACCAGTACCCCTACAATGAGCAGTTCTTC
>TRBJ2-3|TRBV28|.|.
CASSGSHVADTQYF
TGTGCCAGCAGCGGGTCCCACGTCGCAGATACGCAGTATTTT
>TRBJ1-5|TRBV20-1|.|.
CSAKEGGQPQHF
TGCAGTGCTAAAGAGGGCGGGCAGCCCCAGCATTTT
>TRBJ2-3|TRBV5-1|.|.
CASSLERAFADTQYF
TGCGCCAGCAGCTTGGAGCGGGCCTTCGCAGATACGCAGTATTTT
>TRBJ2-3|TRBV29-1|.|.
CSVGGRATSGSSDTQYF
TGCAGCGTAGGGGGAAGAGCGACCAGCGGGTCGTCAGATACGCAGTATTTT
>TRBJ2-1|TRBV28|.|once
CASSTQYGEQFF
TGTGCCAGCAGTACTCAGTATGGTGAGCAGTTCTTC
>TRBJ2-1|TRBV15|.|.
CATGSEGDNEQFF
TGTGCCACGGGGAGTGAAGGGGACAATGAGCAGTTCTTC
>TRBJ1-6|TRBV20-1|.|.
CSAITGLNSPLHF
TGCAGTGCTATTACAGGGCTTAATTCACCCCTCCACTTT
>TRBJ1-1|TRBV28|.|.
CASSLNREAFF
TGTGCCAGCAGTTTAAACAGGGAAGCTTTCTTT
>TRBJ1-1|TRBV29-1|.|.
CSVVTLEGDTEAFF
TGCAGCGTGGTGACCCTCGAGGGGGACACTGAAGCTTTCTTT
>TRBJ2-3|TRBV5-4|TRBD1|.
CASWDRVADTQYF
TGTGCCAGCTGGGACAGGGTCGCAGATACGCAGTATTTT
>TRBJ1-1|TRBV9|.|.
CASSVSLGVMNTEAFF
TGTGCCAGCAGCGTCTCCTTAGGGGTCATGAACACTGAAGCTTTCTTT
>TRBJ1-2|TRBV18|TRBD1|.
CASSLPGQGNYGYTF
TGTGCCAGCTCGCTCCCGGGACAGGGTAACTATGGCTACACCTTC
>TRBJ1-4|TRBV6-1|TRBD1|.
CASSRTGNEKLFF
TGTGCCAGCAGTAGGACAGGGAATGAAAAACTGTTTTTT
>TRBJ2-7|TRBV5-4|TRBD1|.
CASSLLGTGLYEQYF
TGTGCCAGCAGCCTGCTAGGGACAGGGCTCTACGAGCAGTACTTC
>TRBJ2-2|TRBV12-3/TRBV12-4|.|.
CASSSRGFNTGELFF
TGTGCCAGCAGCTCGAGGGGGTTTAACACCGGGGAGCTGTTTTTT
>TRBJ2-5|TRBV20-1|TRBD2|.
CSARGAAGEETQYF
TGCAGTGCTAGAGGTGCAGCGGGAGAAGAGACCCAGTACTTC
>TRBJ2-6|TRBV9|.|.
CASGLISGANVLTF
TGTGCTTCGGGCTTGATCTCTGGGGCCAACGTCCTGACTTTC
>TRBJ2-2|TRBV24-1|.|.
CATSDGRLANTGELFF
TGTGCCACCAGTGATGGGAGACTAGCGAACACCGGGGAGCTGTTTTTT
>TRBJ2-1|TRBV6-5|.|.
CASSYSPMNEQFF
TGTGCCAGCAGTTACTCGCCTATGAATGAGCAGTTCTTC
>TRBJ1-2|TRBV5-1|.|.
CASSLGQLYGYTF
TGCGCCAGCAGCTTGGGGCAGCTCTATGGCTACACCTTC
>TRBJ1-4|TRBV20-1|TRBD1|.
CSAGQGNEKLFF
TGCAGTGCCGGACAGGGAAATGAAAAACTGTTTTTT
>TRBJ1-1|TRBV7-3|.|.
CASSLTGSGEAFF
TGTGCCAGCAGCTTAACCGGGAGCGGTGAAGCTTTCTTT
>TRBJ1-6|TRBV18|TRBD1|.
CASSLFGDSNSPLHF
TGTGCCAGCTCGCTATTTGGGGACAGCAATTCACCCCTCCACTTT
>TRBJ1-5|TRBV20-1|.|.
CSARRPKGNQPQHF
TGCAGTGCTAGGCGCCCAAAAGGGAATCAGCCCCAGCATTTT
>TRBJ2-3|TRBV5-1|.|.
CASSPVIAADTQYF
TGCGCCAGCAGCCCGGTGATAGCGGCAGATACGCAGTATTTT
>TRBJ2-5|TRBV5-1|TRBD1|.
CASRRGQDQETQYF
TGCGCCAGCCGAAGAGGACAGGACCAAGAGACCCAGTACTTC
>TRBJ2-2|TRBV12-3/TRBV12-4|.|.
CASSFMGAVTGELFF
TGTGCCAGCAGTTTTATGGGGGCCGTCACCGGGGAGCTGTTTTTT
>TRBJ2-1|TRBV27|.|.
CASSLWRQEISYNEQFF
TGTGCCAGCAGTTTATGGAGACAGGAAATCTCCTACAATGAGCAGTTCTTC
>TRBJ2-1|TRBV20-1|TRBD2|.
CSALGFSGRAGRNEQFF
TGCAGTGCTCTAGGCTTTAGCGGGAGGGCAGGTCGCAATGAGCAGTTCTTC
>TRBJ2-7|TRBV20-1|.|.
CSARDPLSSYEQYF
TGCAGTGCTAGAGACCCCTTAAGCTCCTACGAGCAGTACTTC
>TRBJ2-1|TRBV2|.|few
CASSELGYNEQFF
TGTGCCAGCAGTGAATTGGGCTACAATGAGCAGTTCTTC
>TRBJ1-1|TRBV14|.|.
CASSWSGNTEAFF
TGTGCCAGCAGCTGGAGCGGAAACACTGAAGCTTTCTTT
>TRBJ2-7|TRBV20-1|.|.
CSARDRVGGKHYEQYF
TGCAGTGCTAGAGATCGGGTAGGAGGGAAGCACTACGAGCAGTACTTC
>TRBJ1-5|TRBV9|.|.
CASSVGRQPNQPQHF
TGTGCCAGCAGCGTAGGGCGACAGCCTAATCAGCCCCAGCATTTT
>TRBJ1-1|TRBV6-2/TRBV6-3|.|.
CASSFDRGAEAFF
TGTGCCAGCAGCTTCGACCGGGGAGCTGAAGCTTTCTTT
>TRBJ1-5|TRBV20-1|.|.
CSALAGGLNQPQHF
TGCAGTGCCCTGGCTGGGGGACTTAATCAGCCCCAGCATTTT